The 28 T cell receptor beta chains reported below all come from one sample, sequenced in a study of shared clonotypes between healthy human individuals. Naive CD8 cells were CD45RO-negative, positively selected for CCR7, excluding terminally differentiated effector memory CD45RA+ cells. Using immunoSEQ multiplex PCR, the repertoire was profiled, and TCRdb retains in-frame clones only, with some absent. The sample has 650,000 to 800,000 clones, 92% seen once; the top ten hold nearly 25%. Sequencing was performed on naive CD8+ T cells sorted from blood. All receptors come from a man aged 25 to 40 in good health.

The chain employs TRBV19 and TRBJ2-5, with 11 positions matching TRBD1. V gave up 3 bases and J gave up 5 bases; unmatched junction bases: 5. The CDR3 runs 15 residues. CDR1 and CDR2 (germline): LNHDA, SQIVND (reference sequence). CDR3 loop: CASSIGTGGRETQYF. CDR3 DNA: TGTGCCAGTAGTATTGGGACAGGGGGTAGGGAGACCCAGTACTTC.

Turning to this clone: Other DNA sequences in the same sample also yield this CDR3. The V gene is TRBV28, the J gene TRBJ1-2; 7 nucleotides match TRBD1. The CDR3 is 13 amino acids. Germline CDR1 reads MDHEN; CDR2 reads SYDVKM. Unmatched junction bases numbered 3, after V lost 3 bases and J lost 5 bases. Here the CDR3 DNA reads TGTGCCAGCAGTTTCTCAGGGGGATATGGCTACACCTTC. Its protein is CASSFSGGYGYTF.

J is TRBJ1-5 and V is TRBV19; TRBD1 matches 7 bases. The CDR3 sequence is 19 residues long. The V gene's germline CDR1 is LNHDA and CDR2 SQIVND (reference sequence). The V and J ends lost 0 bases and 1 base, in that order; junction bases with no gene match: 12. CDR3 sequence reads: CASSIDLDRVDSSNQPQHF. DNA for the CDR3: TGTGCCAGTAGTATAGATCTTGACAGGGTCGATTCGAGCAATCAGCCCCAGCATTTT.

The genes are TRBV29-1 and TRBJ1-4; D uncertain. The CDR3 extends over 11 amino acids. The germline CDR1 and CDR2 sequences are SQVTM and ANQGSEA. V gave up 7 bases and J gave up 13 bases, with 16 bases separating them. CDR3 amino acids: CSAVGNEVLFF. The DNA of the CDR3 is TGCAGCGCTGTGGGCAATGAAGTACTGTTTTTT.

The CDR3 nucleotides read TGTGCCAGCAGTTTGGTTAGCACAGATACGCAGTATTTT. This gives the protein CASSLVSTDTQYF. V is TRBV28 and J is TRBJ2-3; D call uncertain. The CDR3 is made up of 13 amino acids. Germline CDR1 reads MDHEN; CDR2 reads SYDVKM. Trimming pared 3 bases from V and 0 bases from J, leaving 4 bases between.

The genes are TRBV7-9 and TRBJ2-7; 7 bases are a match to TRBD1. The germline V gene has CDR1 SEHNR and CDR2 FQNEAQ (reference sequence). J gave up 0 bases and V 5 bases, and 7 bases lay outside the gene matches. The CDR3 contains 15 residues. CDR3 coding DNA: TGTGCCAGCAGCCGGACAGGTGCGAGCTCCTACGAGCAGTACTTC. Encoded protein: CASSRTGASSYEQYF.

This clone was observed once. The DNA for the CDR3 is TGTGCCAGCAGCTTATCCACAGGGGACTTGGGGGAGACCCAGTACTTC. This encodes CASSLSTGDLGETQYF. The chain uses TRBV7-9 and TRBJ2-5; D might be TRBD1 (7 bases). The CDR3 runs to 16 residues. The germline CDR1 and CDR2 sequences are SEHNR and FQNEAQ (reference sequence). Trimming cost V 2 bases and J 5 bases, with 18 bases left between them.

This chain connects TRBV28 to TRBJ2-7, with D maybe TRBD2 (5 bases). The V end was cut by 6 bases, the J end by 3 bases, with 9 bases between. The length of the CDR3 is 12 residues. Germline V CDR1 and CDR2: MDHEN, SYDVKM. The CDR3 sequence is CASRSADYEQYF. The DNA for the CDR3 is TGTGCCAGCAGGTCAGCGGACTACGAGCAGTACTTC. Full variable domain (missing parts from reference TRBV28 and TRBJ2-7): DVKVTQSSRYLVKRTGEKVFLECVQDMDHENMFWYRQDPGLGLRLIYFSYDVKMKEKGDIPEGYSVSREKKERFSLILESASTNQTSMYLCASRSADYEQYFGPGTRLTVT.

The chain employs TRBV6-5 and TRBJ1-5, with D tentatively TRBD1 (6 bases). Germline V lookup: CDR1 MNHEY, CDR2 SVGAGI. V gave up 2 bases and J gave up 0 bases, with 11 bases separating them. The CDR3 runs to 16 residues. The CDR3 loop reads CASSYGTPYSNQPQHF. The CDR3 nucleotides read TGTGCCAGCAGTTACGGGACACCTTATAGCAATCAGCCCCAGCATTTT.

This clone was seen just once. The V call is TRBV25-1, the J call TRBJ2-5; D may be TRBD2 (6 bases). CDR3 size: 15 residues. Trimming removed 4 bases at V and 4 bases at J, with 16 bases between. Germline-derived CDR1 and CDR2 are MGHDK and SYGVNS. The CDR3 DNA is TGTGCCAGCAGTGGCCCTGGGGGGAGTGCAGAGACCCAGTACTTC. This sequence encodes CASSGPGGSAETQYF.

The genes are TRBV7-6 and TRBJ2-1; D is unresolved. The CDR3 runs to 13 residues. Trimming pared 2 bases from V and 8 bases from J, leaving 10 bases between. Germline CDR1 and CDR2: SGHVS and FNYEAQ. The CDR3 loop is CASSLPRSYEQFF. The CDR3 nucleotides are TGTGCCAGCAGCTTACCGCGCTCTTATGAGCAGTTCTTC. The whole variable domain, filled in from reference TRBV7-6 and TRBJ2-1, reads GAGVSQSPRYKVTKRGQDVALRCDPISGHVSLYWYRQALGQGPEFLTYFNYEAQQDKSGLPNDRFSAERPEGSISTLTIQRTEQRDSAMYRCASSLPRSYEQFFGPGTRLTVL.

The rearrangement joins TRBV7-9 to TRBJ2-1; D is perhaps TRBD2 (6 bases). This CDR3 region has 13 residues. V was pared by 4 bases and J by 9 bases, with 13 bases between. Germline V gene lookup returns CDR1 SEHNR and CDR2 FQNEAQ (reference sequence). The CDR3 coding sequence is TGTGCCAGCAGCTCGGGACTTGAGAGTGAGCAGTTCTTC. Protein sequence: CASSSGLESEQFF.

This clone was picked up one time. The V gene is TRBV27, the J gene TRBJ2-1, with D possibly being TRBD2 (6 bases). V lost 8 bases and J lost 8, with 25 bases in between. The CDR3 contains 16 residues. Germline loops: CDR1 MNHEY, CDR2 SMNVEV (reference sequence). CDR3 bases: TGTGCCAGCGGGGGGATTGCGAAGGGACCTTCCTATGAGCAGTTCTTC. Translated, it gives CASGGIAKGPSYEQFF.

The rearrangement links TRBV7-9 to TRBJ1-4; 8 nucleotides line up with TRBD1. CDR1 SEHNR and CDR2 FQNEAQ come from the germline V gene (reference sequence). V lost 4 bases and J lost 4; bases outside the gene matches: 8. This CDR3 contains 16 residues. Here the CDR3 reads CASSSVGQGLNEKLFF. The CDR3 region has the DNA TGTGCCAGCAGCTCCGTTGGACAGGGACTTAATGAAAAACTGTTTTTT.

This rearrangement joins TRBV4-3 to TRBJ2-7; TRBD1 aligns across 9 bases. The CDR3 loop spans 16 amino acids. Germline values: CDR1 LGHNA, CDR2 YSLEER. Losses at the gene ends were 5 bases for V and 1 base for J; bases not matched to a gene: 9. The CDR3 here is CASSVDRGLGSYEQYF. CDR3 in DNA: TGCGCCAGCAGCGTGGACAGGGGCCTAGGTTCCTACGAGCAGTACTTC.

The CDR3, as DNA: TGCAGCCCCGCTGACGCAGATACGCAGTATTTT. It yields the protein CSPADADTQYF. This sequence joins TRBV29-1 and TRBJ2-3; no clear D. V lost 8 bases and J lost 4, with 10 bases in between. This CDR3 has 11 amino acids. Germline values: CDR1 SQVTM, CDR2 ANQGSEA.

This rearrangement joins TRBV2 to TRBJ2-7, with D possibly TRBD1 on 7 matching bases. V lost 1 base and J 7 bases, leaving 23 bases between the germline ends. Per germline, CDR1 SNHLY and CDR2 FYNNEI. This CDR3 has 17 residues. This chain's CDR3 is CASSEGRLTGPGREQYF. The CDR3 DNA follows: TGTGCCAGCAGTGAAGGGCGATTGACAGGGCCGGGGAGGGAGCAGTACTTC.

This chain joins TRBV13 and TRBJ2-7; no reliable D call. Trimming left V 0 bases short and J 5 bases short, with 5 bases between. The germline gives CDR1 PRHDT, CDR2 FYEKMQ (reference sequence). CDR3 length equals 12 residues. CDR3 in DNA: TGTGCCAGCAGCTTAGGGCCAAACGAGCAGTACTTC. It encodes CASSLGPNEQYF.

The chain recombines TRBV7-9 with TRBJ1-2; D unresolved. CDR3 length: 15 residues. V dropped 2 bases and J dropped 4 bases, with 14 bases sitting between them. Germline V gene lookup returns CDR1 SEHNR and CDR2 FQNEAQ (reference sequence). CDR3 sequence (DNA): TGTGCCAGCAGCTTATCAGAAGGAGTGCGCTATGGCTACACCTTC. It codes for CASSLSEGVRYGYTF. The variable domain in full, with the rest retrieved from reference TRBV7-9 and TRBJ1-2, is DTGVSQNPRHKITKRGQNVTFRCDPISEHNRLYWYRQTLGQGPEFLTYFQNEAQLEKSRLLSDRFSAERPKGSFSTLEIQRTEQGDSAMYLCASSLSEGVRYGYTFGSGTRLTVV.

The CDR3 loop reads CASSYWSGGDEQFF. The CDR3 bases are TGTGCCAGCAGTTACTGGTCCGGAGGAGATGAGCAGTTCTTC. The chain combines TRBV6-5 with TRBJ2-1, with D possibly being TRBD2 (5 bases). The germline CDR1 and CDR2 sequences are MNHEY and SVGAGI. CDR3 length: 14 amino acids. The V and J ends lost 1 base and 8 bases respectively, with 12 bases between them.

The chain combines TRBV27 with TRBJ1-4; 8 bases fit TRBD1. J gave up 5 bases and V 5 bases, and 7 bases lay outside the gene matches. Germline CDR1 MNHEY, CDR2 SMNVEV (reference sequence). There are 15 residues in the CDR3. CDR3 DNA sequence: TGTGCCAGCAGTCGCGCGACAGGGGCGAATGAAAAACTGTTTTTT. Translating gives CASSRATGANEKLFF. The full variable domain, with the rest looked up from reference TRBV27 and TRBJ1-4, is EAQVTQNPRYLITVTGKKLTVTCSQNMNHEYMSWYRQDPGLGLRQIYYSMNVEVTDKGDVPEGYKVSRKEKRNFPLILESPSPNQTSLYFCASSRATGANEKLFFGSGTQLSVL.

The CDR3 protein is CSVERTGRESGELFF. The DNA for the CDR3 is TGCAGCGTTGAGCGGACAGGGCGGGAGTCCGGGGAGCTGTTTTTT. This chain joins TRBV29-1 and TRBJ2-2, with D perhaps TRBD1 (8 bases). CDR1 is SQVTM and CDR2 is ANQGSEA in the germline V gene. The CDR3 has 15 residues. Trimming removed 3 bases from V and 6 bases from J, with 17 bases in between.

The rearrangement uses TRBV27 and TRBJ1-5; D ambiguous. The V gene lost 2 bases and the J gene lost 3 bases, with 8 bases spanning the gap. Germline V gene lookup returns CDR1 MNHEY and CDR2 SMNVEV (reference sequence). The CDR3 has 14 residues. CDR3 sequence reads: CASSLGRYNQPQHF. CDR3 sequence (DNA): TGTGCCAGCAGTTTAGGCAGGTACAATCAGCCCCAGCATTTT.

The chain carries TRBV2 and TRBJ1-4, with a possible D match to TRBD1 (5 bases). CDR3 length equals 11 residues. Germline V CDR1 and CDR2: SNHLY, FYNNEI. Trimming pared 7 bases from V and 7 bases from J, leaving 7 bases between. This CDR3 is CASNGGEKLFF. Written as DNA, the CDR3 is TGTGCCAGCAACGGGGGTGAAAAACTGTTTTTT.

The chain combines TRBV29-1 with TRBJ2-7; unclear D gene. The CDR3 has 15 residues. The V end lost 3 bases, the J end lost 2 bases, and 17 bases lay between the germline ends. The V gene's germline CDR1 is SQVTM and CDR2 ANQGSEA. The CDR3 DNA is TGCAGCGTTGAGGGCCCGGCGTCCGAAACCTACGAGCAGTACTTC. This codes for CSVEGPASETYEQYF.

This rearrangement joins TRBV29-1 to TRBJ2-5; D is undetermined. V was cut by 0 bases and J by 0 bases, with 11 bases left in between. Looked up from germline, CDR1 is SQVTM and CDR2 is ANQGSEA. This CDR3 region has 15 residues. The CDR3 loop is CSVEERSLHQETQYF. The CDR3, as DNA: TGCAGCGTTGAAGAACGGTCCCTTCACCAAGAGACCCAGTACTTC.

J is TRBJ2-3 and V is TRBV28, with TRBD2 identical over 7 bases. The germline V gene has CDR1 MDHEN and CDR2 SYDVKM. The CDR3 extends over 16 amino acids. The junction had 7 bases not matched to a gene; V was cut back by 3 bases and J by 1 base. The CDR3 sequence is CASSFGPSGRTDTQYF. The CDR3 DNA is TGTGCCAGCAGTTTTGGGCCTAGCGGTCGCACAGATACGCAGTATTTT.

V and J are TRBV6-1 and TRBJ2-7, with D possibly matching TRBD1 (5 bases). CDR3 length equals 16 residues. Germline assignment: CDR1 MNHNS and CDR2 SASEGT. The V end was cut by 3 bases, the J end by 2 bases, with 17 bases between. CDR3 protein: CASSDFADIETYEQYF. CDR3 sequence (DNA): TGTGCCAGCAGTGATTTTGCGGACATCGAAACCTACGAGCAGTACTTC.